This T cell receptor (beta chain) was retrieved from a study of blood T cells in healthy people across ages. This clonotype was counted between two and nine times. Its antigen is as yet unknown. Whole-study results and caveats: The study could not conclusively compare naive and antigen-experienced cells, given its unsorted PBMCs. TCR beta diversity was tightly associated with the proportion of naive T cells.

Between the trimmed V and J ends, which lost 5 bases and 4 bases, there was a span of 20 bases. The V gene's germline CDR1 is MDHEN and CDR2 SYDVKM. This CDR3 region has 16 residues. Primers used in a second PCR of roughly 6 to 12 cycles were a sample-barcoded 5' primer and a J-beta primer mix. Tagging of each cDNA molecule was performed by a template-switch adaptor with 12 random nucleotides. TCRdb analysed the 5' RACE reads with MiXCR anew, one entry per CDR3 protein. The sample records about 1,500,000 distinct CDR3 sequences, roughly 40% being singletons. Each individual donor underwent a draw of 8 to 10 milliliters of peripheral blood.

The TCR originated in a woman in her late teens or twenties in good health. The sequencing input was blood. This chain links TRBV28 with TRBJ1-2; tentative D call: TRBD1 (6 bases). This CDR3 is CASSPLSDSGAYGYTF. The CDR3 nucleotides are TGTGCCAGCAGTCCACTCTCGGACAGCGGGGCCTATGGCTACACCTTC.